The 24 T cell receptor beta chains listed next were all sequenced from one sample in a study of blood T cell repertoires in COVID-19. Produced via immunoSEQ multiplex PCR; TCRdb's table is partial and in-frame only. The table lists 150,000 to 180,000 clones, under 85% of them singletons. Sequenced: peripheral blood. All receptors come from a man aged 55 to 69 with COVID-19, enrolled during active disease.

This chain connects TRBV14 to TRBJ1-2; D is unclear. The CDR3 has 16 residues. V lost 2 bases and J lost 4, with 17 bases in between. Germline CDR1 reads SGHDN; CDR2 reads FVKESK. The CDR3 region is CASSQSGVLRGYGYTF. The CDR3 DNA reads as TGTGCCAGCAGCCAATCTGGGGTCCTTCGGGGCTATGGCTACACCTTC.

This sequence joins TRBV11-3 and TRBJ2-2, with D possibly being TRBD1 (5 bases). The CDR3 spans 15 residues. The V end was cut by 0 bases, the J end by 5 bases, with 10 bases between. Germline lookup yields CDR1 SGHNT and CDR2 YENEEA. DNA of the CDR3: TGTGCCAGCAGCTTAGATGTCGCAGGGACCGGGGAGCTGTTTTTT. Its protein product is CASSLDVAGTGELFF.

This clone has a single count. This chain connects TRBV6-4 to TRBJ1-4; tentatively, D is TRBD1 (5 bases). This CDR3 spans 13 amino acids. V was pared by 6 bases and J by 3 bases, with 8 bases between. The germline gives CDR1 MRHNA, CDR2 SNTAGT. In DNA form, the CDR3 reads TGTGCCAGCAGCAGGGAATCTAATGAAAAACTGTTTTTT. Amino acid sequence: CASSRESNEKLFF.

CDR3 amino acids: CASSPLEGYYGYTF. CDR3 coding DNA: TGTGCCAGCAGCCCTTTGGAGGGGTACTATGGCTACACCTTC. The chain combines TRBV5-6 with TRBJ1-2, with D perhaps matching TRBD1 (5 bases). Deletions cut 4 bases from V and 3 bases from J, with 13 bases between. The CDR3 covers 14 residues. The germline V gene encodes CDR1 SGHDT and CDR2 YYEEEE.

V and J are TRBV28 and TRBJ2-3; 10 bases align to TRBD2. After removal of 1 base from V and 0 bases from J, the junction contained 10 bases not matched to a gene. Per the germline V gene, CDR1 is MDHEN and CDR2 is SYDVKM. CDR3 size: 19 residues. The CDR3 is CASSLFGVWTSGSTDTQYF. Written as DNA, the CDR3 is TGTGCCAGCAGTTTATTCGGGGTGTGGACTAGCGGAAGCACAGATACGCAGTATTTT.

V is TRBV11-3 and J is TRBJ1-1; D is ambiguous. Trimming removed 1 base at V and 2 bases at J, with 14 bases between. This CDR3 has 16 amino acids. Per the germline V gene, CDR1 is SGHNT and CDR2 is YENEEA. Here the CDR3 reads CASSLGQTVINTEAFF. CDR3 nucleotides: TGTGCCAGCAGCTTAGGTCAAACGGTGATTAACACTGAAGCTTTCTTT.

J is TRBJ2-2 and V is TRBV6-5; D is undetermined. CDR1 is MNHEY, CDR2 SVGAGI, per germline. Trimming removed 6 bases at V and 1 base at J, with 12 bases between. The CDR3 totals 15 residues. For the CDR3, the DNA is TGTGCCAGCAGGCTCTCGAGAGGGAACACCGGGGAGCTGTTTTTT. This gives the protein CASRLSRGNTGELFF.

J is TRBJ2-2 and V is TRBV7-2; TRBD2 might be the D (6 bases). The CDR3 has 13 amino acids. Trimming took 1 base from V and 6 from J, leaving 6 bases between them. Germline V lookup: CDR1 SGHTA, CDR2 FQGNSA. Written as DNA, the CDR3 is TGTGCCAGCAGCTTAGTAGCGGCCGGGGAGCTGTTTTTT. Encoded protein: CASSLVAAGELFF.

This clone was detected only once. This chain uses TRBV20-1 with TRBJ2-3; D remains ambiguous. Trimming took 3 bases from V and 2 from J, leaving 9 bases between them. The CDR3 loop spans 13 amino acids. Germline V lookup: CDR1 DFQATT, CDR2 SNEGSKA (reference sequence). DNA of the CDR3: TGCAGTGCTAGTAGCAGGCCCACAGATACGCAGTATTTT. It translates to CSASSRPTDTQYF.

This clone was found once. The rearrangement links TRBV7-2 to TRBJ2-1; D is unclear. V gave up 0 bases and J gave up 0 bases, with 12 bases separating them. The CDR3 loop spans 17 amino acids. Per germline, CDR1 SGHTA and CDR2 FQGNSA. The CDR3 DNA is TGTGCCAGCAGCTTAGCCGGTCTCTTTAGCTCCTACAATGAGCAGTTCTTC. Its protein product is CASSLAGLFSSYNEQFF.

Only one count was recorded for this clone. The gene calls are TRBV4-3 and TRBJ2-5, with 7 bases matching TRBD2. Germline V lookup: CDR1 LGHNA, CDR2 YSLEER. V lost 3 bases to trimming and J lost 5 bases; unmatched junction nucleotides: 9. CDR3 length: 15 residues. The CDR3 sequence is CASSQAPLGGETQYF. The CDR3 region has the DNA TGCGCCAGCAGCCAGGCCCCTCTGGGAGGGGAGACCCAGTACTTC.

The chain is built from TRBV27 and TRBJ2-2; 7 bases are shared with TRBD2. Germline loops: CDR1 MNHEY, CDR2 SMNVEV (reference sequence). After removal of 5 bases from V and 1 base from J, the junction contained 4 bases not matched to a gene. The CDR3 totals 15 residues. For the CDR3, the DNA is TGTGCCAGCAGTAAGCGGGGAGGGAACACCGGGGAGCTGTTTTTT. Protein product: CASSKRGGNTGELFF.

The chain links TRBV27 to TRBJ2-2; 8 bases match TRBD2. The germline V gene encodes CDR1 MNHEY and CDR2 SMNVEV (reference sequence). The CDR3 totals 15 residues. Losses at the gene ends were 5 bases for V and 3 bases for J; bases not matched to a gene: 5. CDR3 DNA: TGTGCCAGCAGTCCCAGCGGGAGACACACCGGGGAGCTGTTTTTT. Its translation: CASSPSGRHTGELFF.

V is TRBV4-3 and J is TRBJ1-4; no definite D call. The CDR3 consists of 12 residues. Germline lookup yields CDR1 LGHNA and CDR2 YSLEER. V lost 5 bases and J lost 8, with 9 bases in between. The chain's CDR3 is CASSSDGEKLFF. The DNA for the CDR3 is TGCGCCAGCAGCTCTGACGGGGAAAAACTGTTTTTT.

V is TRBV5-8 and J is TRBJ2-4; 7 bases line up with TRBD1. V shed 2 bases and J 1 base; nucleotides not matched to a gene: 3. Germline-derived CDR1 and CDR2 are SGHTS and YDEGEE. This CDR3 comprises 15 residues. The CDR3 loop is CASSLTGDAKNIQYF. CDR3 nucleotide sequence: TGTGCCAGCAGCTTAACAGGGGACGCCAAAAACATTCAGTACTTC.

The chain combines TRBV5-1 with TRBJ2-3; TRBD1 agrees at 9 bases. Germline CDR1 is SGHRS and CDR2 is YFSETQ. J lost 1 base, V lost 3 bases, and 6 bases had no gene match. The length of the CDR3 is 16 residues. CDR3 loop: CASSSGRTGGTDTQYF. In DNA form, the CDR3 reads TGCGCCAGCAGCTCAGGCCGGACAGGGGGCACAGATACGCAGTATTTT.

V is TRBV19 and J is TRBJ1-4; D is undetermined. Germline CDR1 reads LNHDA; CDR2 reads SQIVND (reference sequence). Trimming cost V 5 bases and J 8 bases, with 9 bases left between them. The CDR3 is 12 amino acids. CDR3 region: CASSPREEKLFF. The CDR3 bases are TGTGCCAGTAGTCCGAGAGAGGAAAAACTGTTTTTT.

V and J are TRBV7-2 and TRBJ2-2, with 16 bases that match TRBD2. V dropped 5 bases and J dropped 1; count of bases not matched to a gene: 4. CDR1 is SGHTA, CDR2 FQGNSA, per germline. This CDR3 has 18 residues. Here the CDR3 reads CASSGTSGGAGNTGELFF. In DNA, the CDR3 is TGTGCCAGCAGCGGGACTAGCGGGGGGGCCGGGAACACCGGGGAGCTGTTTTTT.

The genes are TRBV6-5 and TRBJ1-2, with 9 bases lining up with TRBD1. The germline CDR1 and CDR2 sequences are MNHEY and SVGAGI. There are 14 residues in the CDR3. Trimming at V came to 0 bases and at J to 7 bases, leaving 3 bases not matched to a gene. The CDR3: CASSYSTGGLGYTF. CDR3 nucleotides: TGTGCCAGCAGTTACTCGACAGGGGGACTTGGCTACACCTTC.

The chain recombines TRBV4-1 with TRBJ2-1; the match to TRBD2 covers 12 bases. Germline loops: CDR1 MGHRA, CDR2 YSYEKL. The V segment lost 6 bases and the J segment 4 bases; nucleotides outside the gene matches: 7. This CDR3 is built from 16 residues. The CDR3 region is CASRPTSGSIYNEQFF. Written as DNA, the CDR3 is TGCGCCAGCAGACCGACTAGCGGGAGCATATACAATGAGCAGTTCTTC.

The rearrangement joins TRBV3-1 (or the pseudogene TRBV3-2) to TRBJ2-5, with TRBD2 matching 7 bases. Per the germline V gene, CDR1 is LGHDT and CDR2 is YNNKEL (reference sequence). After removal of 2 bases from V and 3 bases from J, the junction contained 15 bases not matched to a gene. This CDR3 comprises 18 residues. The CDR3 region is CASSQSLVGLAEKETQYF. The DNA of the CDR3 is TGTGCCAGCAGCCAAAGTTTGGTCGGTCTAGCGGAGAAAGAGACCCAGTACTTC.

The chain links TRBV5-5 to TRBJ2-5, with 7 bases lining up with TRBD2. The germline V gene has CDR1 SGHKS and CDR2 YYEKEE (reference sequence). J gave up 5 bases and V 5 bases, and 12 bases lay outside the gene matches. The CDR3 contains 15 residues. CDR3 in amino acids: CASRGWGGVEETQYF. CDR3 DNA: TGTGCCAGCAGGGGATGGGGGGGAGTCGAGGAGACCCAGTACTTC.

This rearrangement joins TRBV19 to TRBJ1-2, with TRBD1 as a possible D gene (6 bases). The CDR3 has 17 residues. Germline CDR1 reads LNHDA; CDR2 reads SQIVND (reference sequence). The V end was cut by 4 bases, the J end by 2 bases, with 20 bases between. The CDR3 DNA reads TGTGCCAGTAGTACCCCCGGTGGTCAGGGGCGAAACTATGGCTACACCTTC. Translation gives CASSTPGGQGRNYGYTF.

The V call is TRBV11-2, the J call TRBJ2-6; a weak D match, TRBD2 (6 bases). Trimming shortened V by 4 bases and J by 0 bases, and 19 bases separated the two germline ends. CDR1 and CDR2 from the germline V gene are SGHAT and FQNNGV. The CDR3 has 19 residues. The CDR3 DNA sequence: TGTGCCAGCAGCTCGGAGGGCACCGGAGGGATCTCTGGGGCCAACGTCCTGACTTTC. This translates into CASSSEGTGGISGANVLTF.